This TCR beta chain was obtained from a study of response to subunit inactivated influenza vaccine. Findings and limits, study-wide: After each seasonal influenza vaccination, few new T cells are recruited, the authors suggested.

The CDR3 loop spans 16 amino acids. Germline CDR1 is MNHEY and CDR2 is SVGEGT. V lost 7 bases, J lost 3 bases, and 6 bases stayed unmatched. To note about this clonotype: The antigen is unknown.

TCRdb reprocessed the RT-PCR reads with MiXCR, giving one entry per CDR3 protein. The data show 280,000 or so distinct CDR3 sequences, with 20% to 25% seen just once and roughly 10% held by the top ten. The receptor comes from a man aged 50 to 69 who received an inactivated influenza vaccine. The V gene is TRBV6-2 or TRBV6-3, the J gene TRBJ2-1; 13 bases line up with TRBD2. Sample: PBMCs from blood, taken less than 22 months after vaccination. The CDR3: CASTGLAGDNYNEQFF. DNA of the CDR3: TGTGCCAGCACCGGACTAGCGGGGGACAACTACAATGAGCAGTTCTTC.